This record looks at one T cell receptor beta chain sequence and its context. Use of 60 Vbeta and 13 Jbeta primers characterized the PCR. In the original workflow: Around 11 million shared chains were among the roughly 80 million unique TCR beta chains that a later analysis counted. Clones were read by immunoSEQ multiplex PCR, and TCRdb kept only the in-frame ones, dropping some. V, J and clone size are those of that table, while D and trimming were read from the DNA. The sample lists about 180,000 clones, about 77% occurring once. The CDR3 loop spans 15 amino acids. Per germline, CDR1 MNHEY and CDR2 SVGAGI. Trimming cost V 6 bases and J 3 bases, with 14 bases left between them. The source of the sample is a study of cytomegalovirus exposure and HLA in healthy donors.

Sample: PBMCs. V usage is TRBV6-5 and J usage is TRBJ2-2, with D tentatively TRBD2 (5 bases). This clonotype was obtained from a man younger than 40 in good health and CMV-seronegative. As DNA, the CDR3 is TGTGCCAGCAGAACCACCGCGGGTGACACCGGGGAGCTGTTTTTT. This translates into CASRTTAGDTGELFF.